The 7 T cell receptor beta chains given below trace back to one sample, sequenced in a study of graft-versus-host responses after intestinal transplantation. TCRdb's copy holds only in-frame clones and misses some; the assay was immunoSEQ multiplex PCR. The data hold some 15,000 clones, with less than 85% observed a single time. Intraepithelial lymphocytes and lamina propria lymphocytes were released through processing of graft tissue. The specimen was ileum tissue, collected roughly 110 days after intestinal transplant. The receptor set was obtained from a human patient who received an intestinal transplant, so some T cells may come from the graft donor.

The chain carries TRBV4-3 and TRBJ1-2; perhaps TRBD1 as D (6 bases). CDR3 size: 15 residues. The V gene's germline CDR1 is LGHNA and CDR2 YSLEER. V was clipped by 1 base and J by 6 bases, with 15 bases between them. The CDR3 DNA reads TGCGCCAGCAGCCAAGCCAGTGGGGGCAGTAATGGCTACACCTTC. Protein product: CASSQASGGSNGYTF.

This clone was observed a single time. The chain links TRBV27 to TRBJ2-7; D may be TRBD2 (6 bases). Trimming pared 6 bases from V and 0 bases from J, leaving 9 bases between. From germline, CDR1 is MNHEY and CDR2 SMNVEV (reference sequence). CDR3 length: 13 residues. CDR3 sequence (DNA): TGTGCCAGCAGGGAGACTAGCTCCTACGAGCAGTACTTC. Amino acid sequence: CASRETSSYEQYF.

J is TRBJ2-1 and V is TRBV29-1, with D tentatively TRBD1 (6 bases). Trimming shortened V by 7 bases and J by 0 bases, and 13 bases separated the two germline ends. Germline-derived CDR1 and CDR2 are SQVTM and ANQGSEA. CDR3 length equals 14 residues. CDR3 nucleotide sequence: TGCAGCGACACCGGACAGAGCTCCTACAATGAGCAGTTCTTC. Translated: CSDTGQSSYNEQFF.

The chain joins TRBV4-3 to TRBJ2-7; D is ambiguous. V was trimmed by 4 bases and J by 0 bases, leaving 13 bases between them. Germline V gives CDR1 LGHNA, CDR2 YSLEER. CDR3 length: 15 residues. CDR3 nucleotides: TGCGCCAGCAGCCTCTCCTTCAGGAGCTCCTACGAGCAGTACTTC. Its translation is CASSLSFRSSYEQYF.

The rearrangement uses TRBV5-1 and TRBJ2-7; D unclear. Between the trimmed V and J ends, which lost 0 bases and 5 bases, there was a span of 3 bases. The length of the CDR3 is 11 residues. Germline V gene lookup returns CDR1 SGHRS and CDR2 YFSETQ. CDR3 nucleotides: TGCGCCAGCAGCTTGGCCCACGAGCAGTACTTC. Its translation is CASSLAHEQYF. The entire variable domain, with the rest obtained from reference TRBV5-1 and TRBJ2-7, is as follows: KAGVTQTPRYLIKTRGQQVTLSCSPISGHRSVSWYQQTPGQGLQFLFEYFSETQRNKGNFPGRFSGRQFSNSRSEMNVSTLELGDSALYLCASSLAHEQYFGPGTRLTVT.

The chain has TRBV25-1 and TRBJ2-1; D gene unclear. Germline CDR1 reads MGHDK; CDR2 reads SYGVNS. The CDR3 runs to 13 residues. V lost 5 bases and J 0 bases, leaving 5 bases between the germline ends. The CDR3 is CASSTSSYNEQFF. CDR3 DNA: TGTGCCAGCAGTACCAGCTCCTACAATGAGCAGTTCTTC.

The CDR3 DNA reads TGTGCCAGCAGGTTGGCGGAGGGTGTACCCCCGTACGAGCAGTACTTC. It is translated as CASRLAEGVPPYEQYF. The chain combines TRBV7-2 with TRBJ2-7, with D perhaps TRBD2 (6 bases). V lost 6 bases and J lost 4, with 22 bases in between. The germline V gene encodes CDR1 SGHTA and CDR2 FQGNSA. The CDR3 has 16 amino acids.